These 17 T cell receptor beta chains share one sample of origin, sequenced in a study of lymphopenia after photon versus proton radiotherapy. Profiling relied on immunoSEQ multiplex PCR, and the TCRdb table lists in-frame clones only, not all of them. The sample has approximately 25,000 clones; roughly four fifths are singletons. The material sequenced was peripheral blood, taken from a patient treated with proton-based radiotherapy. These receptors came from a woman aged 70-85 years with pancreatic cancer.

V gene TRBV5-1 combines with J gene TRBJ2-3; tentatively, D is TRBD1 or TRBD2 (5 bases each). CDR1 is SGHRS, CDR2 YFSETQ, per germline. With 4 bases removed from V and 15 bases from J, the gap between germline ends came to 18 bases. The CDR3 is 12 residues long. The CDR3 DNA sequence: TGCGCCAGCAGCCCCAACCGGGGTGACAGATATTTT. Its translation: CASSPNRGDRYF.

The CDR3 sequence: CASSGTGQGHGELFF. CDR3 nucleotides: TGTGCCAGCAGCGGAACGGGACAGGGCCACGGGGAGCTGTTTTTT. The chain is built from TRBV9 and TRBJ2-2; 9 nucleotides align to TRBD1. Germline CDR1 and CDR2: SGDLS and YYNGEE. The CDR3 loop spans 15 amino acids. V lost 3 bases to trimming and J lost 7 bases; unmatched junction nucleotides: 7.

The chain links TRBV6-6 to TRBJ2-3; D might be TRBD2 (6 bases). The CDR3 spans 16 residues. Germline CDR1 is MNHNY and CDR2 is SVGAGI (reference sequence). Deletions cut 2 bases from V and 5 bases from J, with 17 bases between. The chain's CDR3 is CASSYGGTSPGDTQYF. CDR3 DNA sequence: TGTGCCAGCAGTTACGGGGGGACTTCTCCAGGAGATACGCAGTATTTT.

The chain employs TRBV7-9 and TRBJ2-1, with TRBD2 identical over 14 bases. In germline, CDR1 is SEHNR, CDR2 FQNEAQ (reference sequence). The V and J ends lost 0 bases and 8 bases, in that order; junction bases with no gene match: 9. This CDR3 region has 18 residues. CDR3: CASSLAPGTSGSTDEQFF. The CDR3, as DNA: TGTGCCAGCAGCTTAGCGCCCGGGACTAGCGGGAGCACCGATGAGCAGTTCTTC.

J is TRBJ2-2 and V is TRBV7-2, with D possibly matching TRBD2 (5 bases). The germline V gene has CDR1 SGHTA and CDR2 FQGNSA. Trimming stripped 5 bases from V and 2 bases from J, with 12 bases between. There are 15 residues in the CDR3. The CDR3 here is CASSKSGYNTGELFF. The DNA of the CDR3 is TGTGCCAGCAGCAAAAGCGGCTATAACACCGGGGAGCTGTTTTTT. The whole variable domain, filled in from reference TRBV7-2 and TRBJ2-2, reads GAGVSQSPSNKVTEKGKDVELRCDPISGHTALYWYRQSLGQGLEFLIYFQGNSAPDKSGLPSDRFSAERTGGSVSTLTIQRTQQEDSAVYLCASSKSGYNTGELFFGEGSRLTVL.

This sequence joins TRBV18 and TRBJ2-3; D unresolved. Trimming left V 3 bases short and J 1 base short, with 17 bases between. This CDR3 is 17 amino acids long. The germline V gene encodes CDR1 KGHSH and CDR2 LQKENI. The CDR3 spells CASSPLGPGPGTDTQYF. The CDR3, as DNA: TGTGCCAGCTCACCCCTCGGGCCTGGACCAGGCACAGATACGCAGTATTTT.

CDR3 nucleotides: TGTGCCAGCGGCCGCCTCGGACAGGGGCGTTACGAGCAGTACTTC. Protein sequence: CASGRLGQGRYEQYF. V and J are TRBV27 and TRBJ2-7, with 9 bases fitting TRBD1. The CDR3 is made up of 15 amino acids. Germline-derived CDR1 and CDR2 are MNHEY and SMNVEV (reference sequence). V shed 8 bases, J shed 4 bases, and the junction held 12 bases outside the gene matches.

The J gene is TRBJ2-6, the V gene TRBV5-1, with TRBD2 matching over 12 bases. CDR3 length: 18 amino acids. J was trimmed by 1 base and V by 0 bases; bases with no gene match: 2. Germline V lookup: CDR1 SGHRS, CDR2 YFSETQ. In DNA, the CDR3 is TGCGCCAGCAGCTTGGGACTAGCGGGAGCTTCTGGGGCCAACGTCCTGACTTTC. Translating it yields CASSLGLAGASGANVLTF.

V gene TRBV5-6 combines with J gene TRBJ2-1; D is ambiguous. Trimming cost V 4 bases and J 5 bases, with 4 bases left between them. Per germline, CDR1 SGHDT and CDR2 YYEEEE. This CDR3 has 11 residues. The chain's CDR3 is CASSLNNEQFF. The CDR3 region has the DNA TGTGCCAGCAGCCTAAACAATGAGCAGTTCTTC. Together with reference TRBV5-6 and TRBJ2-1, the CDR3 gives the full variable domain: DAGVTQSPTHLIKTRGQQVTLRCSPKSGHDTVSWYQQALGQGPQFIFQYYEEEERQRGNFPDRFSGHQFPNYSSELNVNALLLGDSALYLCASSLNNEQFFGPGTRLTVL.

The CDR3 sequence: CSVESRSSYNEQFF. CDR3 bases: TGCAGCGTTGAGAGCCGGAGCTCCTACAATGAGCAGTTCTTC. The chain has TRBV29-1 and TRBJ2-1; the D is unclear. The germline V gene has CDR1 SQVTM and CDR2 ANQGSEA. The CDR3 spans 14 residues. V lost 3 bases, J lost 0 bases, and 9 bases lay in between.

The chain employs TRBV7-5 and TRBJ1-5. TRBV7-5 is termed a pseudogene. The CDR3 has 18 residues. Here the CDR3 DNA reads TGTGCCAGAAGCTTAAAAGGACCCAGGAGGTATAGCAATCAGCCCCAGCATTTT. It encodes CARSLKGPRRYSNQPQHF.

This clone was picked up one time. The chain uses TRBV15 and TRBJ2-1, with D tentatively TRBD1 (6 bases). Germline V gene sequence: CDR1 LNHNV, CDR2 YYDKDF (reference sequence). V was pared by 3 bases and J by 1 base, with 10 bases between. The CDR3 is 15 amino acids. The CDR3 bases are TGTGCCACCAGCAGCCGGCAGGGGTCCTACAATGAGCAGTTCTTC. Translated: CATSSRQGSYNEQFF.

J is TRBJ2-1 and V is TRBV7-2, with TRBD2 matching 11 bases. From germline, CDR1 is SGHTA and CDR2 FQGNSA. V was pared by 7 bases and J by 9 bases, with 14 bases of the junction left unmatched. The CDR3 totals 16 residues. CDR3 loop: CASTKTLAGGWIEQFF. CDR3 bases: TGTGCCAGCACCAAAACCCTAGCGGGAGGTTGGATTGAGCAGTTCTTC.

This clone was counted once. This chain links TRBV28 with TRBJ2-1, with a weak D call TRBD1 (6 bases). The germline V gene has CDR1 MDHEN and CDR2 SYDVKM. V gave up 5 bases and J gave up 0 bases, with 14 bases separating them. The CDR3 has 16 amino acids. CDR3 protein: CASSGRDIDSYNEQFF. Here the CDR3 DNA reads TGTGCCAGCAGTGGCAGGGACATCGACTCCTACAATGAGCAGTTCTTC.

J is TRBJ2-2 and V is TRBV6-5; tentatively, D is TRBD1 or TRBD2 (7 bases each). The V gene's germline CDR1 is MNHEY and CDR2 SVGAGI. This CDR3 has 16 residues. Between the trimmed V and J ends, which lost 4 bases and 5 bases, there was a span of 17 bases. DNA for the CDR3: TGTGCCAGCAGTTCCCTGACAGGGAGGGGGACCGGGGAGCTGTTTTTT. It is translated as CASSSLTGRGTGELFF.

This clone was seen only a few times. The gene calls are TRBV11-1 and TRBJ2-1; perhaps TRBD2 as D (5 bases). The CDR3 consists of 14 residues. Trimming shortened V by 3 bases and J by 5 bases, and 11 bases separated the two germline ends. Germline assignment: CDR1 SGHAT and CDR2 FQDESV (reference sequence). The CDR3 reads CASSLVLAHNEQFF. The CDR3 nucleotides are TGTGCCAGCAGCTTGGTTCTAGCCCACAATGAGCAGTTCTTC.

This chain connects TRBV7-3 to TRBJ2-1, with D perhaps matching TRBD1 (6 bases). There are 14 residues in the CDR3. V was pared by 10 bases and J by 4 bases, with 17 bases between. CDR1 SGHTA and CDR2 FQGTGA come from the germline V gene. CDR3 coding DNA: TGTGCCACCCACCGGGACACACGTTACAATGAGCAGTTCTTC. Protein: CATHRDTRYNEQFF.